Listed below are T cell receptor beta chains from one sample, sequenced in a study of cytomegalovirus exposure and HLA in healthy donors. Some clones are missing from TCRdb's copy, which holds only in-frame ones; the method was immunoSEQ multiplex PCR. The sample lists 95,000 to 150,000 clones, around 94% occurring once. The sequencing input was PBMCs. All receptors come from a woman aged 18-30 years in good health and CMV-seronegative. CDR3s include the opening cysteine and the closing phenylalanine or tryptophan. The D gene is left open where the match is weak. Clone size is stated in some rows and not others, as once, few, many or a class when expanded.

13,.,TRBJ1-1,TRBV11-2,.,CASSLSRNTEAFF,TGTGCCAGCAGCTTATCGAGGAACACTGAAGCTTTCTTT
16,.,TRBJ2-7,TRBV28,.,CASSLFRDIDWDEQYF,TGTGCCAGCAGTTTATTCAGGGACATTGACTGGGACGAGCAGTACTTC
18,.,TRBJ2-3,TRBV25-1,.,CASSETHLGRYSTDTQYF,TGTGCCAGCAGTGAGACCCATCTTGGCAGGTACAGCACAGATACGCAGTATTTT
16,.,TRBJ2-3,TRBV5-1,.,CASRPATGPSTDTQYF,TGCGCCAGCAGACCAGCGACAGGTCCTAGCACAGATACGCAGTATTTT
12,.,TRBJ2-7,TRBV2,once,CASSVSPYEQYF,TGTGCCAGCAGTGTTTCCCCCTACGAGCAGTACTTC
18,.,TRBJ2-1,TRBV28,.,CASSSINPSRRALNEQFF,TGTGCCAGCAGTTCTATTAACCCGTCCCGGCGGGCCTTGAATGAGCAGTTCTTC
16,.,TRBJ1-1,TRBV28,.,CASSLGLSRGDTEAFF,TGTGCCAGCAGTTTGGGCCTTAGTCGGGGGGACACTGAAGCTTTCTTT
13,TRBD1,TRBJ1-2,TRBV6-1,.,CASSAYRGDGYTF,TGTGCCAGCAGTGCCTACAGGGGAGATGGCTACACCTTC
14,.,TRBJ1-2,TRBV6-5,.,CASSYLPGGYGYTF,TGTGCCAGCAGTTATTTACCGGGGGGCTATGGCTACACCTTC
14,TRBD1,TRBJ1-1,TRBV19,.,CASSMTGPGTEAFF,TGTGCCAGTAGTATGACAGGGCCTGGGACTGAAGCTTTCTTT
18,TRBD2,TRBJ2-1,TRBV15,.,CATSRGNSGRPGYNEQFF,TGTGCCACCAGCAGAGGGAATAGCGGGAGGCCCGGCTACAATGAGCAGTTCTTC
11,.,TRBJ2-5,TRBV7-9,.,CASSAEETQYF,TGTGCCAGCAGCGCGGAGGAGACCCAGTACTTC
11,.,TRBJ2-1,TRBV11-2,.,CASSSRGEQFF,TGTGCCAGCAGCTCCCGGGGGGAGCAGTTCTTC
15,TRBD1,TRBJ1-2,TRBV7-9,.,CASSLVRGGGNGYTF,TGTGCCAGCAGCTTAGTACGTGGAGGGGGCAATGGCTACACCTTC
15,TRBD1,TRBJ2-7,TRBV7-9,.,CASSLVSQGSYEQYF,TGTGCCAGCAGCTTAGTTTCACAGGGGTCCTACGAGCAGTACTTC
14,.,TRBJ1-1,TRBV4-1,.,CASSQVGGRAEAFF,TGCGCCAGCAGCCAAGTAGGGGGGAGGGCTGAAGCTTTCTTT
14,TRBD1,TRBJ1-5,TRBV6-1,.,CASGTEISNQPQHF,TGTGCCAGCGGGACAGAGATTAGCAATCAGCCCCAGCATTTT
14,TRBD1,TRBJ2-7,TRBV27,.,CASKKGGTAYEQYF,TGTGCCAGTAAGAAAGGGGGCACGGCCTACGAGCAGTACTTC
12,.,TRBJ2-1,TRBV7-9,once,CASSLVYNEQFF,TGTGCCAGCAGCTTAGTATACAATGAGCAGTTCTTC
16,TRBD1,TRBJ1-2,TRBV19,.,CASSIIRQGNNYGYTF,TGTGCCAGTAGTATCATACGACAGGGGAATAACTATGGCTACACCTTC
16,TRBD2,TRBJ2-1,TRBV11-2,.,CASSLHSGDPYNEQFF,TGTGCCAGCAGCTTGCATAGCGGGGACCCCTACAATGAGCAGTTCTTC
15,.,TRBJ1-5,TRBV14,.,CASSPGGVGNQPQHF,TGTGCCAGCAGCCCGGGAGGGGTGGGCAATCAGCCCCAGCATTTT
14,.,TRBJ1-1,TRBV5-6,.,CASSSAGMNTEAFF,TGTGCCAGCAGCTCAGCAGGGATGAACACTGAAGCTTTCTTT
16,.,TRBJ2-2,TRBV7-2,.,CASRPPGGTNTGELFF,TGTGCCAGCAGACCCCCTGGGGGGACGAACACCGGGGAGCTGTTTTTT
13,.,TRBJ2-7,TRBV29-1,.,CSVNRVLAGEQYF,TGCAGCGTTAACAGGGTTCTCGCCGGCGAGCAGTACTTC
15,TRBD1,TRBJ1-4,TRBV19,.,CASRPLTGKSEKLFF,TGTGCCAGTAGACCGCTGACAGGGAAAAGTGAAAAACTGTTTTTT
14,.,TRBJ1-1,TRBV5-6,.,CASSSIDRNTEAFF,TGTGCCAGCAGCTCAATCGACAGGAACACTGAAGCTTTCTTT